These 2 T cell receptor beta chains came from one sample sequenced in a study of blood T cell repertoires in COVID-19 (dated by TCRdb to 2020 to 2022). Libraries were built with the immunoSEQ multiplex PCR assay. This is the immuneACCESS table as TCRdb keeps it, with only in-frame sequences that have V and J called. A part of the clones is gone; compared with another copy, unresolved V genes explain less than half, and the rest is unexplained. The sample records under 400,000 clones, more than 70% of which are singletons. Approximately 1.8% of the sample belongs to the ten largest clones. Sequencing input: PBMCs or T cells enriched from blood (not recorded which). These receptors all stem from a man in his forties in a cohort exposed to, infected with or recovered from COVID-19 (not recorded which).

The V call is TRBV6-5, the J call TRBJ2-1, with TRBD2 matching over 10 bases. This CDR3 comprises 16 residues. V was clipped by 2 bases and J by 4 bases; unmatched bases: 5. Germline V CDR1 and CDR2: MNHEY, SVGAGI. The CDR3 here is CASSYQRTSGYNEQFF. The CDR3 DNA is TGTGCCAGCAGTTACCAAAGGACTAGCGGATACAATGAGCAGTTCTTC.

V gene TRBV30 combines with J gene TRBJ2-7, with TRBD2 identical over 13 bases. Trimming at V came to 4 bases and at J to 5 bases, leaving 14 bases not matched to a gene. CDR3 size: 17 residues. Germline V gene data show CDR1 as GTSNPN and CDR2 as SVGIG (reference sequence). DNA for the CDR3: TGTGCCTGGAAAGGACTAGCGGGAGTGACTAGGTCGCACGAGCAGTACTTC. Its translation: CAWKGLAGVTRSHEQYF.